This TCR beta chain was recovered during a study of graft-versus-host responses after intestinal transplantation. The wider study: Anti-thymocyte globulin induction, then tacrolimus and steroids for around 3 years, went to all recipients.

Clones were sequenced by immunoSEQ multiplex PCR, and TCRdb holds only the in-frame ones, with some missing. The table has about 94,000 clones, roughly 91% seen once. A word on this clone: Its matching antigen is unknown.

From germline, CDR1 is SNHLY and CDR2 FYNNEI. After removal of 6 bases from V and 8 bases from J, the junction contained 18 bases not matched to a gene. The CDR3 covers 18 residues. The rearrangement uses TRBV2 and TRBJ2-1; 11 nucleotides align to TRBD2. The sequence came from a human donor who received an intestinal transplant. The sequencing used unstimulated CD8+ T cells sorted from spleen or lymph node cells, collected before intestinal transplant. This CDR3 is CASSSTSGGLLGEDEQFF. DNA for the CDR3: TGTGCCAGCAGCAGTACTAGCGGGGGACTGCTAGGGGAGGATGAGCAGTTCTTC.